This T cell receptor (beta chain) was identified during a study of shared clonotypes between healthy human individuals. General observations from the study: Generation probability values for non-shared clonotypes were lower than those for clonotypes shared by all four donors. A handful of donors held about 5% of naive CD4 clonotypes in common.

CDR1 and CDR2 (germline): SGHVS, FQNEAQ. This CDR3 has 17 amino acids. Trimming removed 3 bases from V and 0 bases from J, with 17 bases in between. This clone was detected ten times or more. Its matching antigen is unknown. Clones were sequenced by immunoSEQ multiplex PCR, and TCRdb holds only the in-frame ones, with some missing. Among roughly 1 million clones listed, roughly 75% were seen once. Sequenced material: memory CD4+ T cells sorted from blood. Subset denoted: CD45RA-negative fraction. The V gene is TRBV7-8, the J gene TRBJ1-1; tentatively, D is TRBD1 (6 bases). This TCR was recovered from a man between 18 and 29 years old in good health. The CDR3 loop reads CASSLLGGRGMNTEAFF. As DNA, the CDR3 is TGTGCCAGCAGCTTGCTCGGGGGGCGAGGGATGAACACTGAAGCTTTCTTT.